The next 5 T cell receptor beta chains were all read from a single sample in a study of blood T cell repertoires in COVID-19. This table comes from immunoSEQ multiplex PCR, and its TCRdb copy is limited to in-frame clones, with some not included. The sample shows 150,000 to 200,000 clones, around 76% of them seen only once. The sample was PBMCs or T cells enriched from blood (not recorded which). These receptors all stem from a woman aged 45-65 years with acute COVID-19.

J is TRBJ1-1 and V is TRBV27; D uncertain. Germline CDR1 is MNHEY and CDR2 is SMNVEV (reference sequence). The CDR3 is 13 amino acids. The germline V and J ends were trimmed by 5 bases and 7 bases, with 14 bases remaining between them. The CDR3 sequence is CASSINAQIEAFF. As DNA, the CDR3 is TGTGCCAGCAGTATAAACGCTCAGATTGAAGCTTTCTTT.

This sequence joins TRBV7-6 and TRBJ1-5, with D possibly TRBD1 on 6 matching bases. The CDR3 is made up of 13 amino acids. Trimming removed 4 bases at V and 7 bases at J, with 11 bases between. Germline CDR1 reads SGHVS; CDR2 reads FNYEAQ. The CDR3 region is CASSWGLEQPQHF. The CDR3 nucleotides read TGTGCCAGCAGCTGGGGGCTGGAACAGCCCCAGCATTTT.

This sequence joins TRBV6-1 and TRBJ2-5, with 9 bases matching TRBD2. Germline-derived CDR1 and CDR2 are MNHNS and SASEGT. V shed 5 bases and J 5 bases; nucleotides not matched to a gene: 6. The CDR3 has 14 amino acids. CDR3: CASSPGTSKETQYF. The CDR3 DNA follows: TGTGCCAGCAGTCCGGGGACTAGCAAGGAGACCCAGTACTTC.

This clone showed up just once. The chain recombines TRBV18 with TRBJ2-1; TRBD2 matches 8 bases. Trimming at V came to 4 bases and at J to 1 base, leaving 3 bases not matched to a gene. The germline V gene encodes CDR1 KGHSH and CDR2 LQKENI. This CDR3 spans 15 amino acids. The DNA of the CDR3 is TGTGCCAGCTCACTAGCTAGCGGGTCCTACAATGAGCAGTTCTTC. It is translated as CASSLASGSYNEQFF.

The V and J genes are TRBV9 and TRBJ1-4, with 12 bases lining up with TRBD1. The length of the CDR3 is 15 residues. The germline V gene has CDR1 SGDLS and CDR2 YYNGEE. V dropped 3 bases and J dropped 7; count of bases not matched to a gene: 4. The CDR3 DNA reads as TGTGCCAGCAGCGCCGGGACAGGGGGCACTGAAAAACTGTTTTTT. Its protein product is CASSAGTGGTEKLFF.